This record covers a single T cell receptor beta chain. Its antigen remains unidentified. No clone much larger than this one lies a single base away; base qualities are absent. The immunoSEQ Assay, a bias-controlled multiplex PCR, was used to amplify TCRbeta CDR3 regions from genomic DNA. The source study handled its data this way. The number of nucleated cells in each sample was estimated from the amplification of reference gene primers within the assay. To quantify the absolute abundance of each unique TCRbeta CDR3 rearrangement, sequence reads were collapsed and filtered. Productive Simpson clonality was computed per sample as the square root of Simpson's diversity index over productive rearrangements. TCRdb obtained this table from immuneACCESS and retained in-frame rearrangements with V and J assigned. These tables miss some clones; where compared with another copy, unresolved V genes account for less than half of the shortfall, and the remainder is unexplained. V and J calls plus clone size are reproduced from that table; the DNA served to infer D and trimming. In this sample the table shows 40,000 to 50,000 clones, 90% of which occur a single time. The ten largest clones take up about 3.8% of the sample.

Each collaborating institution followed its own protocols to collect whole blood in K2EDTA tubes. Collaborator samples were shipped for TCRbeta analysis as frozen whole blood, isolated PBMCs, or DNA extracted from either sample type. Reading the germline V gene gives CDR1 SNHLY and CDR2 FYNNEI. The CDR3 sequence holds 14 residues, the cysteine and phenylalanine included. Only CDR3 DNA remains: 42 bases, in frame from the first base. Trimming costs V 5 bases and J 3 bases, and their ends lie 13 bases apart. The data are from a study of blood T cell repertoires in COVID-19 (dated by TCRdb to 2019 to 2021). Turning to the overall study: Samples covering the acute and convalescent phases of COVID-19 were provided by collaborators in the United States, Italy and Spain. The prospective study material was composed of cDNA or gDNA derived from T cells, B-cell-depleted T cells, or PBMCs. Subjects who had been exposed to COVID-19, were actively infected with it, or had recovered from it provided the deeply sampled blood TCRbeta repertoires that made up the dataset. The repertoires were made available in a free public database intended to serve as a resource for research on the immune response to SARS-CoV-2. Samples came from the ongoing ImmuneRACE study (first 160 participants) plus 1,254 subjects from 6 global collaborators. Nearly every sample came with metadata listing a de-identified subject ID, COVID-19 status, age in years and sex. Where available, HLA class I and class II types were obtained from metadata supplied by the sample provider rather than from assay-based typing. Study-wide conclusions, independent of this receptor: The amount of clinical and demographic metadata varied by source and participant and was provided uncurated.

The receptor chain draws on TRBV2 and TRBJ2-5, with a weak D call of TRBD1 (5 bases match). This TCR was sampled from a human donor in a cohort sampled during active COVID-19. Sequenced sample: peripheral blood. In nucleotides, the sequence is TGTGCCAGCAGTCCGACAGCTGGAGAAGAGACCCAGTACTTC. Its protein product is CASSPTAGEETQYF.